The subject of this entry is one T cell receptor (beta chain). This CDR3 contains 12 residues. V lost 3 bases and J 8 bases, leaving 8 bases between the germline ends. MiXCR was run by TCRdb on the RT-PCR reads, yielding one entry per CDR3 protein. Seen here are about half a million distinct CDR3 sequences, around 8% observed once, and the top ten hold 10% to 15%. This sample is drawn from a study of response to subunit inactivated influenza vaccine. The sequence derives from a man aged 50 to 75 who received an inactivated influenza vaccine. This chain links TRBV12-3 or TRBV12-4 with TRBJ2-1, with a possible D match to TRBD2 (5 bases). The material sequenced was PBMCs from blood, taken less than 25 months after vaccination. DNA of the CDR3: TGTGCCAGCAGTTTGGAGGAACATGAGCAGTTCTTC. The encoded protein is CASSLEEHEQFF.